This TCR beta chain was profiled in a study of resident and recirculating memory T cells in vitiligo. Study-level background: Shave-biopsy epidermis from lesional and nonlesional skin was sequenced alongside PBMCs. Study results and caveats: No single dominant TCR clone appeared; lesion clonality varied. TCR sequences were not conserved across biopsy sites or patients.

Per germline, CDR1 SEHNR and CDR2 FQNEAQ (reference sequence). Trimming took 3 bases from V and 0 from J, leaving 11 bases between them. CDR3 size: 15 residues. The table came from immunoSEQ multiplex PCR; TCRdb's copy has only in-frame clones and leaves some out. The table has roughly 80,000 clones, around 92% seen once; the top ten hold more than 5%. On this clone: Its antigen is undetermined.

This TCR came from a male donor with vitiligo. The chain joins TRBV7-9 to TRBJ2-5; D is uncertain. The sequenced sample was blood. CDR3 residues: CASSFPVADQETQYF. In DNA, the CDR3 is TGTGCCAGCAGCTTTCCCGTAGCAGACCAAGAGACCCAGTACTTC.